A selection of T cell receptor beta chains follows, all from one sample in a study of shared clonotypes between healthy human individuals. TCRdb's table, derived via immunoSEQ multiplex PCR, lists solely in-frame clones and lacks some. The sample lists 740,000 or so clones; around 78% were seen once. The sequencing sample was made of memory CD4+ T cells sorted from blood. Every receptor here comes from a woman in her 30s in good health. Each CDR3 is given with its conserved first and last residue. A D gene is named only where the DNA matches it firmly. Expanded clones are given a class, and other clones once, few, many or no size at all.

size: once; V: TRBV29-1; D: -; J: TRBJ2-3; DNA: TGCAGCGTTGCTGGCGGCCCCACAGATACGCAGTATTTT; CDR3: CSVAGGPTDTQYF
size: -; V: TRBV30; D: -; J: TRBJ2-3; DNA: TGTGCCTGGAGGCAGACTAGTAGCTATACGCAGTATTTT; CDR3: CAWRQTSSYTQYF
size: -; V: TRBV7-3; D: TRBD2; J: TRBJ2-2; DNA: TGTGCCAGCAGCTTAACTAGCGGGGATCTCGGGGAGCTGTTTTTT; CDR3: CASSLTSGDLGELFF
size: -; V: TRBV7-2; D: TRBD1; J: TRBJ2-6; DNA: TGTGCCAGCAGCTTAGTAGGGACAGGGGGCCTCTCTGGGGCCAACGTCCTGACTTTC; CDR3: CASSLVGTGGLSGANVLTF
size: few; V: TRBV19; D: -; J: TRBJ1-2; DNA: TGTGCCAGTAGTATAGACTTCTATGGCTACACCTTC; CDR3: CASSIDFYGYTF
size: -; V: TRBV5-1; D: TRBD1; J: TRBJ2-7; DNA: TGCGCCAGCAGCTTTCAGGGGGCATACGAGCAGTACTTC; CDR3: CASSFQGAYEQYF
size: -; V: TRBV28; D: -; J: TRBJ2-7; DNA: TGTGCCAGCAACATCTACCCACGCGGCTCCTACGAGCAGTACTTC; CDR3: CASNIYPRGSYEQYF
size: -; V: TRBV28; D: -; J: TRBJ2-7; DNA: TGTGCCAGCAGGACAGGACACACCTACGAGCAGTACTTC; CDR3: CASRTGHTYEQYF
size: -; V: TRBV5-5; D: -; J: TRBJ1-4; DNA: TGTGCCAGCAGCTTCGGACAGATTAATGAAAAACTGTTTTTT; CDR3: CASSFGQINEKLFF
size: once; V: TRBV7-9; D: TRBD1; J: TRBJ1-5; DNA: TGTGCCAGTGGACTTGGGACAGGGGTACAGCCCCAGCATTTT; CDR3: CASGLGTGVQPQHF
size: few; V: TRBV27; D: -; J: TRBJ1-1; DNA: TGTGCCAGCAGCCAGATAGGCCAACGGAGCCTTACTGAAGCTTTCTTT; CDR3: CASSQIGQRSLTEAFF
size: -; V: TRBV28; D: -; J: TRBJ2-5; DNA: TGTGCCAGCAGTTCGCAGGGAGTTGGGGAGACCCAGTACTTC; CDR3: CASSSQGVGETQYF
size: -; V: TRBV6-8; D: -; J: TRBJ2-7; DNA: TGTGCCAGCAGTGACTACGAGCAGTACTTC; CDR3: CASSDYEQYF
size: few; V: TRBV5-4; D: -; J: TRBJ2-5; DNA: TGTGCCAGCAGCTTGGGGCCGTCCCCGTACCAAGAGACCCAGTACTTC; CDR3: CASSLGPSPYQETQYF
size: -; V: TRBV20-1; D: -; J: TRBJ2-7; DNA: TGCAGTGCTAGAGGCACCTACGAGCAGTACTTC; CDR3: CSARGTYEQYF
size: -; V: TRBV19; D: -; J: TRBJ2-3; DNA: TGTGCCAGTAGTATAGGCAACTTCGTGGTGGATACGCAGTATTTT; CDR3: CASSIGNFVVDTQYF